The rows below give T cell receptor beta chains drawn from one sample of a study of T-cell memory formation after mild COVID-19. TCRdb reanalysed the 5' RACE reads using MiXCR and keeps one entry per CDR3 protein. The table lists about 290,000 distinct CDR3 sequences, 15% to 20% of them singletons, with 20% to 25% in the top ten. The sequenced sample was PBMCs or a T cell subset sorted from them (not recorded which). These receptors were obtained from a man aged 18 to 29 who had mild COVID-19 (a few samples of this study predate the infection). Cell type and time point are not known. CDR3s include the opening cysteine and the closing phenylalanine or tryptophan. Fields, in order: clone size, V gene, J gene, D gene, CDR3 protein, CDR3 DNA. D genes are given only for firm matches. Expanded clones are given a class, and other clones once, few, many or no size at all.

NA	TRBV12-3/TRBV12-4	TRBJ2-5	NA	CASSPQGVETQYF	TGTGCCAGCAGCCCCCAGGGCGTTGAGACCCAGTACTTC
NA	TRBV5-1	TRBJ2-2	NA	CASSLGTDPTGELFF	TGCGCCAGCAGCTTGGGAACCGACCCCACCGGGGAGCTGTTTTTT
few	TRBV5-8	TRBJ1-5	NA	CASADLRLIGSNQPQHF	TGTGCCAGTGCAGACCTACGACTCATAGGTAGCAATCAGCCCCAGCATTTT
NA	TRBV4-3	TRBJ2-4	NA	CASSQDLRGGGIQYF	TGCGCCAGCAGCCAAGATCTTAGAGGAGGTGGCATTCAGTACTTC
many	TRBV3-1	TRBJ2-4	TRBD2	CASSRDGLAGRGNIQYF	TGTGCCAGCAGCCGAGATGGACTAGCGGGGAGGGGAAACATTCAGTACTTC
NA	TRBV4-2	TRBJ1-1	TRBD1	CASSTQTGMGTEAFF	TGTGCCAGCAGCACCCAGACAGGGATGGGGACTGAAGCTTTCTTT
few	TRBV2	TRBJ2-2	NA	CASIGAQGRAGELFF	TGTGCCAGCATCGGGGCCCAGGGGAGGGCCGGGGAGCTGTTTTTT
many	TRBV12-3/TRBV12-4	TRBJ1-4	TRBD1	CASTIGTATNEKLFF	TGTGCCAGCACCATCGGGACAGCAACTAATGAAAAACTGTTTTTT
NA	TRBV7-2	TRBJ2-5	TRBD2	CASRPGGAYQETQYF	TGTGCCAGCCGCCCGGGGGGGGCATACCAAGAGACCCAGTACTTC
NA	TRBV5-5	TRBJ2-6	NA	CASSLDVSSGANVLTF	TGTGCCAGCAGCTTGGATGTTAGCTCTGGGGCCAACGTCCTGACTTTC
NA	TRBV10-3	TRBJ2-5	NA	CAIKSQTQETQYF	TGTGCCATCAAGTCCCAGACTCAAGAGACCCAGTACTTC
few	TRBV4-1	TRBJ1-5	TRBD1	CASSQTPGQGHQPQHF	TGCGCCAGCAGCCAAACTCCGGGACAGGGGCATCAGCCCCAGCATTTT
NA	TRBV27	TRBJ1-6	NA	CASTHGTGGIEPLHF	TGTGCCAGCACCCACGGGACGGGGGGAATTGAACCCCTCCACTTT
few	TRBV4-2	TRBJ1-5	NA	CASSQDWGGGQPQHF	TGTGCCAGCAGCCAAGATTGGGGAGGGGGGCAGCCCCAGCATTTT
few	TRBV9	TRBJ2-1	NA	CASSVVFWGNEQFF	TGTGCCAGCAGCGTAGTGTTCTGGGGGAATGAGCAGTTCTTC
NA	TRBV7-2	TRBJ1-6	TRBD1	CASSLARKIGTGGVWNSPLHF	TGTGCCAGCAGCTTAGCGCGGAAGATCGGGACAGGCGGGGTCTGGAATTCACCCCTCCACTTT
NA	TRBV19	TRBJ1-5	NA	CASTVTGIYSNQPQHF	TGTGCCAGTACCGTTACAGGGATATATAGCAATCAGCCCCAGCATTTT
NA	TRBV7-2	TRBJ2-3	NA	CASSFTPTDTQYF	TGTGCCAGCAGCTTCACCCCCACAGATACGCAGTATTTT
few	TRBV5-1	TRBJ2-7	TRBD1	CASSYRRGPYEQYF	TGCGCCAGCAGCTACCGAAGGGGGCCCTACGAGCAGTACTTC
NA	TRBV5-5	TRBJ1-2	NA	CASSWQGDYGYTF	TGTGCCAGCAGCTGGCAGGGAGACTATGGCTACACCTTC
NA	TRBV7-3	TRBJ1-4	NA	CASSLGANEKLFF	TGTGCCAGCAGCTTGGGGGCTAATGAAAAACTGTTTTTT
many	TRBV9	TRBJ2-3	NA	CASSASGGGPADTQYF	TGTGCCAGCAGCGCCTCTGGGGGGGGGCCCGCAGATACGCAGTATTTT
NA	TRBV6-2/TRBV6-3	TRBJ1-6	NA	CASSPEEGYFQSLHF	TGTGCCAGCAGCCCCGAGGAGGGCTACTTTCAATCCCTCCACTTT
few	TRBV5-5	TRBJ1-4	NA	CASSPGQRTTNEKLFF	TGTGCCAGCAGCCCAGGACAGCGAACAACTAATGAAAAACTGTTTTTT
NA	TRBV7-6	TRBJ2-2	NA	CASSPIQATYNTGELFF	TGTGCCAGCAGCCCAATACAGGCCACATACAACACCGGGGAGCTGTTTTTT
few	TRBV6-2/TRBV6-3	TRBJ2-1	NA	CASSPLSPVTYNEQFF	TGTGCCAGCAGCCCCCTTTCTCCGGTAACCTACAATGAGCAGTTCTTC
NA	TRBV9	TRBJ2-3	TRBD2	CASSWSGEHRRGTQYF	TGTGCCAGCAGCTGGAGCGGGGAACACCGCCGGGGTACGCAGTATTTT
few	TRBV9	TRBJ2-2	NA	CASSVGAAGEGELFF	TGTGCCAGCAGCGTAGGTGCGGCTGGAGAGGGGGAGCTGTTTTTT
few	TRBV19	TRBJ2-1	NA	CASSHGASYNEQFF	TGTGCCAGTAGCCACGGGGCCTCCTACAATGAGCAGTTCTTC
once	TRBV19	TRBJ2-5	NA	CASSVPDGSQETQYF	TGTGCCAGTAGCGTACCGGACGGCTCCCAGGAGACCCAGTACTTC
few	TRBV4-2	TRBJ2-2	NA	CASSQYRDTGELFF	TGTGCCAGCAGCCAGTACAGGGACACCGGGGAGCTGTTTTTT
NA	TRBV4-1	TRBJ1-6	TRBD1	CASSLPPGQGGSPLHF	TGCGCCAGCAGCCTGCCCCCGGGACAGGGTGGTTCACCCCTCCACTTT
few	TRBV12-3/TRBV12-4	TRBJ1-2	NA	CASSSGNNYGYTF	TGTGCCAGCAGCTCAGGCAACAACTATGGCTACACCTTC
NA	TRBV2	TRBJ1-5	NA	CASSVQGSDQPQHF	TGTGCCAGCAGTGTCCAGGGGTCGGATCAGCCCCAGCATTTT
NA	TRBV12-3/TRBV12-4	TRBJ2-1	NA	CASSFVPGQNNEQFF	TGTGCCAGCAGTTTTGTGCCCGGACAGAACAATGAGCAGTTCTTC
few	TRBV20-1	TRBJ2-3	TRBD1	CSAGTGIIADTQYF	TGCAGTGCTGGGACAGGCATAATCGCAGATACGCAGTATTTT
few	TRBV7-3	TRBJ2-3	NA	CASSRSSSSTDTQYF	TGTGCCAGCAGCCGAAGTAGCTCCAGCACAGATACGCAGTATTTT
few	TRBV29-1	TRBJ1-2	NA	CSVWDLKHGYTF	TGCAGCGTCTGGGACTTAAAGCATGGCTACACCTTC
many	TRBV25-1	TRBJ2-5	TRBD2	CASSHPGGLGTVLKETQYF	TGTGCCAGCAGTCACCCTGGGGGACTAGGCACCGTCCTCAAAGAGACCCAGTACTTC
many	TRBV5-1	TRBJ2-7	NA	CASSFDRPYEQYF	TGCGCCAGCAGCTTTGACAGACCCTACGAGCAGTACTTC
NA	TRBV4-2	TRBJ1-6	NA	CASSPTASSYNSPLHF	TGTGCCAGCAGCCCGACGGCGAGCTCCTATAATTCACCCCTCCACTTT
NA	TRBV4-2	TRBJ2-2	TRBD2	CASSQGLAGATNTGELFF	TGTGCCAGCAGCCAAGGGCTAGCGGGGGCGACGAACACCGGGGAGCTGTTTTTT
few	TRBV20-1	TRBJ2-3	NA	CSASRPGYTDTQYF	TGCAGTGCTAGTCGGCCAGGGTATACAGATACGCAGTATTTT
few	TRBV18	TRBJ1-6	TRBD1	CASSPPMTGDNSPLHF	TGTGCCAGCTCGCCTCCCATGACAGGGGACAATTCACCCCTCCACTTT
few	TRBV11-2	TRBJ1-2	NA	CASSLVLGYTF	TGTGCCAGCAGCTTAGTTCTTGGCTACACCTTC
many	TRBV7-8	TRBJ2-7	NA	CASSRRRNSNEQYF	TGTGCCAGCAGCCGAAGACGGAACTCTAACGAGCAGTACTTC
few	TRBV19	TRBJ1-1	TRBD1	CASIGQGNMNTEAFF	TGTGCCAGTATTGGACAGGGGAATATGAACACTGAAGCTTTCTTT
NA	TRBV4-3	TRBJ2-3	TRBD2	CASSQGLAGVADTQYF	TGCGCCAGCAGCCAAGGACTAGCGGGGGTGGCAGATACGCAGTATTTT
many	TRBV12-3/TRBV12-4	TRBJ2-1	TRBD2	CASSLRTSGDNEQFF	TGTGCCAGCAGTTTGAGAACTAGCGGGGACAATGAGCAGTTCTTC
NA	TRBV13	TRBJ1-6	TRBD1	CASSPSTGGNSPLHF	TGTGCCAGCAGCCCCTCAACAGGGGGAAATTCACCCCTCCACTTT